These 2 T cell receptor beta chains were sequenced from one sample in a study of blood T cell repertoires in COVID-19. The data were produced by immunoSEQ multiplex PCR, yet TCRdb's version contains in-frame clones alone and is incomplete. The top ten clones hold around 6.1% of a sample with 150,000 to 200,000 clones, 80% of them seen once. Material for sequencing was PBMCs or T cells enriched from blood (not recorded which). These receptor sequences come from a man aged 40-55 years who had recovered from COVID-19.

The chain links TRBV20-1 to TRBJ1-1; no reliable D call. The CDR3 covers 11 residues. The V gene's germline CDR1 is DFQATT and CDR2 SNEGSKA (reference sequence). The V end lost 5 bases, the J end lost 6 bases, and 10 bases lay between the germline ends. The CDR3 spells CSAGPIAEAFF. For the CDR3, the DNA is TGCAGTGCTGGGCCTATCGCTGAAGCTTTCTTT.

The chain links TRBV2 to TRBJ1-6; possibly TRBD1 for D (6 bases). The CDR3 covers 15 residues. Germline CDR1 reads SNHLY; CDR2 reads FYNNEI. V was pared by 11 bases and J by 2 bases, with 16 bases between. The CDR3 DNA follows: TGTGCCGGGGGCGTGGGGATGGCCTATAATTCACCCCTCCACTTT. This gives the protein CAGGVGMAYNSPLHF.